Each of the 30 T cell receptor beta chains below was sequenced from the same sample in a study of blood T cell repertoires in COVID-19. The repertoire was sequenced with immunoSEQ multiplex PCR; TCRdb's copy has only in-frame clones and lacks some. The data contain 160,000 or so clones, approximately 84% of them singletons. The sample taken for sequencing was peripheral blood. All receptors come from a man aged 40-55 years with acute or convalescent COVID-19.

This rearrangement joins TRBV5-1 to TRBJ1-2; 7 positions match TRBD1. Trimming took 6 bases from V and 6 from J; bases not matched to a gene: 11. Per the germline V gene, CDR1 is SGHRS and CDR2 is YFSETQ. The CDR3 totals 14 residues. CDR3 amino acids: CASTPDRVRNGYTF. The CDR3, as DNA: TGCGCCAGCACCCCAGACAGGGTGCGGAATGGCTACACCTTC.

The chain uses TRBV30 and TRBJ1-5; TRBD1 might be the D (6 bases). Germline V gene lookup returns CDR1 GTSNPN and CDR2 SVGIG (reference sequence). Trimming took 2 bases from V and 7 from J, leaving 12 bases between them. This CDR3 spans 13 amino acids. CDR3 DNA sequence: TGTGCCTGGAGTCAAAGGGGGAACCAGCCCCAGCATTTT. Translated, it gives CAWSQRGNQPQHF.

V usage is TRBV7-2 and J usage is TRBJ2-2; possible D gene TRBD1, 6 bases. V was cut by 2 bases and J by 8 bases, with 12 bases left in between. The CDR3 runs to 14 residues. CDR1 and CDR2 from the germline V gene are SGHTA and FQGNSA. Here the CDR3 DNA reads TGTGCCAGCAGCTTAAATCAGGGGTCTGGGGAGCTGTTTTTT. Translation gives CASSLNQGSGELFF.

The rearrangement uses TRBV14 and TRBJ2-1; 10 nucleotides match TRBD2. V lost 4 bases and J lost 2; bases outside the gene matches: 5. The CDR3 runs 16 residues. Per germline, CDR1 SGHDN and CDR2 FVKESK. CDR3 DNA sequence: TGTGCCAGCAGCCCGCTCAGCGGGGGGGCCTACAATGAGCAGTTCTTC. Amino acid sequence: CASSPLSGGAYNEQFF. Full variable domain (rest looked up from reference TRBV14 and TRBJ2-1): EAGVTQFPSHSVIEKGQTVTLRCDPISGHDNLYWYRRVMGKEIKFLLHFVKESKQDESGMPNNRFLAERTGGTYSTLKVQPAELEDSGVYFCASSPLSGGAYNEQFFGPGTRLTVL.

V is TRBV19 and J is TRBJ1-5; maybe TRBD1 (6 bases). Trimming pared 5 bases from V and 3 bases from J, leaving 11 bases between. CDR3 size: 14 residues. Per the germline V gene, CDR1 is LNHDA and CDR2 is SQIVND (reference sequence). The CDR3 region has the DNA TGTGCCAGTAGTGTACAGGGCTTCAATCAGCCCCAGCATTTT. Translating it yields CASSVQGFNQPQHF.

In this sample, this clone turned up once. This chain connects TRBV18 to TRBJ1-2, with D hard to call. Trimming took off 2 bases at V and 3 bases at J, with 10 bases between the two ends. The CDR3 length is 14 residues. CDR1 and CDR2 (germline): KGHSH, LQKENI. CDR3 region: CASSPEGWDYGYTF. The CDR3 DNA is TGTGCCAGCTCACCAGAGGGCTGGGACTATGGCTACACCTTC.

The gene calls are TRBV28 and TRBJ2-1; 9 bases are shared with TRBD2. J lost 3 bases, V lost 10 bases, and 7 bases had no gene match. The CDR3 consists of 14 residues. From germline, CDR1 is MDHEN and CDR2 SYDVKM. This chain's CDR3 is CATEGSGGYNEQFF. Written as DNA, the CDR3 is TGTGCCACCGAAGGTAGCGGGGGCTACAATGAGCAGTTCTTC.

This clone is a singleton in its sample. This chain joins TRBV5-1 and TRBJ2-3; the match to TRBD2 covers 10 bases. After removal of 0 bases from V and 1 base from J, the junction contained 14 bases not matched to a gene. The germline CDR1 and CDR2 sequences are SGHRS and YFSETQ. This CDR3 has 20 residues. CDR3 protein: CASSLARSGGALVGTDTQYF. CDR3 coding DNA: TGCGCCAGCAGCTTGGCCAGGAGCGGGGGGGCCCTCGTGGGCACAGATACGCAGTATTTT.

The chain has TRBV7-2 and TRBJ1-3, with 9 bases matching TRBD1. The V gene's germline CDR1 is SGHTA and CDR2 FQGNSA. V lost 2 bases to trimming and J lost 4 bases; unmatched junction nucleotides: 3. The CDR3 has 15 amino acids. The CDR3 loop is CASSLLGTGGNTIYF. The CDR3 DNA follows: TGTGCCAGCAGCTTATTAGGGACAGGGGGAAACACCATATATTTT. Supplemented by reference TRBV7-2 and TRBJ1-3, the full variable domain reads GAGVSQSPSNKVTEKGKDVELRCDPISGHTALYWYRQSLGQGLEFLIYFQGNSAPDKSGLPSDRFSAERTGGSVSTLTIQRTQQEDSAVYLCASSLLGTGGNTIYFGEGSWLTVV.

The CDR3 nucleotides read TGTGCCAGCAGAAACACAGGGTCCGATACGCAGTATTTT. Translation gives CASRNTGSDTQYF. The V and J genes are TRBV5-5 and TRBJ2-3; a weak D match, TRBD1 (6 bases). Germline CDR1 is SGHKS and CDR2 is YYEKEE (reference sequence). V was pared by 5 bases and J by 6 bases, with 13 bases between. This CDR3 region has 13 residues.

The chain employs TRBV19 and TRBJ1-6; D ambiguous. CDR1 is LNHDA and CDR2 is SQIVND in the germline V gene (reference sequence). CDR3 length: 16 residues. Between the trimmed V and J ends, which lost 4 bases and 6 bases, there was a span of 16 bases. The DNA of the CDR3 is TGTGCCAGTAGTACTCGTACAGAAACCGTTAATTCACCCCTCCACTTT. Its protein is CASSTRTETVNSPLHF.

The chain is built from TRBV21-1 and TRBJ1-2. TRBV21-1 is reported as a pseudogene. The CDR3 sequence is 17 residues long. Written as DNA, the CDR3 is TGTGCCAGCAGCAAAAGGCGGCGAGGCCCTTGCTTACATGGCTACACCTTC. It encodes CASSKRRRGPCLHGYTF.

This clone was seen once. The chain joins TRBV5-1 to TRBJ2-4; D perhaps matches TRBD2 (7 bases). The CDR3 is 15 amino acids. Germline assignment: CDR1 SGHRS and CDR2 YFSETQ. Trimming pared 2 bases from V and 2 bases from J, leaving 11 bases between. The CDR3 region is CASSFRGDTKNIQYF. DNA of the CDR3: TGCGCCAGCAGCTTTCGGGGGGACACCAAAAACATTCAGTACTTC.

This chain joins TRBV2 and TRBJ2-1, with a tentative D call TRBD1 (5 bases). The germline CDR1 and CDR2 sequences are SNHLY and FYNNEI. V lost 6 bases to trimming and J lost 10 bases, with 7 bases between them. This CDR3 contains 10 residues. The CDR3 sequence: CASRGQEQFF. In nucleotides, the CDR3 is TGTGCCAGCAGGGGGCAGGAGCAGTTCTTC.

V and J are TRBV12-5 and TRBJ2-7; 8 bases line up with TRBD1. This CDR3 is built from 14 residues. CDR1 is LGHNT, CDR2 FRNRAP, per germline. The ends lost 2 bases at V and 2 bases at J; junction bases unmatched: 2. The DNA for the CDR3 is TGTGCTAGTGGTTTGACAGGGGGAGCCTACGAGCAGTACTTC. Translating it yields CASGLTGGAYEQYF.

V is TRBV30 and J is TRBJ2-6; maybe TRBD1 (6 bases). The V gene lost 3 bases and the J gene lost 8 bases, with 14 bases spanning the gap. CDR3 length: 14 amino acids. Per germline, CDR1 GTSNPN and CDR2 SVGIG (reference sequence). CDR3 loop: CAWSAERGTNVLTF. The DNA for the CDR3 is TGTGCCTGGAGCGCTGAGAGGGGGACCAACGTCCTGACTTTC.

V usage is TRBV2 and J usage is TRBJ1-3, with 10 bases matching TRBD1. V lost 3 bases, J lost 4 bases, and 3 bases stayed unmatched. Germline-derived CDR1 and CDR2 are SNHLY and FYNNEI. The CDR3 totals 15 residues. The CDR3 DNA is TGTGCCAGCAGTGAGGACAGGGGGAAAGGAAACACCATATATTTT. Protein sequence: CASSEDRGKGNTIYF.

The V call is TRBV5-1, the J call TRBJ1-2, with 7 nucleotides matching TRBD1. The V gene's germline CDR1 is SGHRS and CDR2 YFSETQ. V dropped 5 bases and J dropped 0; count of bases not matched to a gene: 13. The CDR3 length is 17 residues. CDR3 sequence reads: CASRQEQTGTANYGYTF. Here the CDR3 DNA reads TGCGCCAGCAGACAAGAACAAACCGGGACAGCTAACTATGGCTACACCTTC.

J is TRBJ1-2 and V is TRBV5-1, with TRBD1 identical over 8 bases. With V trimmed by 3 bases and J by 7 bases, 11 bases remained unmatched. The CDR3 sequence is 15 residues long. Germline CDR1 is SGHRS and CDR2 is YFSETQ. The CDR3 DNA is TGCGCCAGCAGCTCAATACAGACAGGGGCAGGTGGCTACACCTTC. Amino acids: CASSSIQTGAGGYTF.

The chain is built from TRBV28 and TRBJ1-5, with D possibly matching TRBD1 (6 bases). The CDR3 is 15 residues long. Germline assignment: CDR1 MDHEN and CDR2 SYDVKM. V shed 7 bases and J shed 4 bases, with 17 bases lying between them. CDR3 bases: TGTGCCAGCAACTTGCTGACAGGACGAAATCAGCCCCAGCATTTT. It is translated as CASNLLTGRNQPQHF. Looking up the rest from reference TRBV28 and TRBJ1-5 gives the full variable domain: DVKVTQSSRYLVKRTGEKVFLECVQDMDHENMFWYRQDPGLGLRLIYFSYDVKMKEKGDIPEGYSVSREKKERFSLILESASTNQTSMYLCASNLLTGRNQPQHFGDGTRLSIL.

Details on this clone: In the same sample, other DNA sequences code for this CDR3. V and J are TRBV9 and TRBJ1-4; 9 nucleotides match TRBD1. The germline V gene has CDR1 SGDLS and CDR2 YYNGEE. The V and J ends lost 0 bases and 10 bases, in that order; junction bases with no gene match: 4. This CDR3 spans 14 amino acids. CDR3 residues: CASSVGQGVGKLFF. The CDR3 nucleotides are TGTGCCAGCAGCGTAGGACAGGGGGTCGGAAAACTGTTTTTT. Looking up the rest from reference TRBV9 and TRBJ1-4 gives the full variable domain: DSGVTQTPKHLITATGQRVTLRCSPRSGDLSVYWYQQSLDQGLQFLIQYYNGEERAKGNILERFSAQQFPDLHSELNLSSLELGDSALYFCASSVGQGVGKLFFGSGTQLSVL.

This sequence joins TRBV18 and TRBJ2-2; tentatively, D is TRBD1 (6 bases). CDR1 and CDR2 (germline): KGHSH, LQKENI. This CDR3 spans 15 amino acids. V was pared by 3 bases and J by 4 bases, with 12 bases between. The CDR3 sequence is CASSPSQGSTGELFF. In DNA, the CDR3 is TGTGCCAGCTCACCCTCTCAGGGGAGCACCGGGGAGCTGTTTTTT.

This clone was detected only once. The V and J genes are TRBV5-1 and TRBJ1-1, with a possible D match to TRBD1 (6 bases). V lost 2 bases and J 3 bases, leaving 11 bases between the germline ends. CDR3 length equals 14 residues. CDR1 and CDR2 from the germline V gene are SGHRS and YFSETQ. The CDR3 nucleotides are TGCGCCAGCAGCTTCAGGGGATGGGACACTGAAGCTTTCTTT. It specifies CASSFRGWDTEAFF.

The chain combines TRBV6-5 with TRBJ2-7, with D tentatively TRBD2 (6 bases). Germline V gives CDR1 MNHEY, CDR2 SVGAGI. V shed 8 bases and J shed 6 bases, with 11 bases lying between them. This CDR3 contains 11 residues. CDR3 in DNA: TGTGCCAGCCTGGGGGGTGTCGAGCAGTACTTC. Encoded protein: CASLGGVEQYF.

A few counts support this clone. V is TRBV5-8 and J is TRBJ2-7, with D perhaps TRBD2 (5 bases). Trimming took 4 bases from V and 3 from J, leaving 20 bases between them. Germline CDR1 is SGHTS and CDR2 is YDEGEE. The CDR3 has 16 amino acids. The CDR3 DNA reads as TGTGCCAGCAGCCTGGGAGCGGCAGGCTCAAGCTACGAGCAGTACTTC. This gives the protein CASSLGAAGSSYEQYF.

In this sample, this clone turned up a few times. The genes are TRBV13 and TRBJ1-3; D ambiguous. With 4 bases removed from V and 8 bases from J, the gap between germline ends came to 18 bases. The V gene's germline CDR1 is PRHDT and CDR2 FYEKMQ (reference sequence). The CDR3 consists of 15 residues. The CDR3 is CASSSSGSFFDTIYF. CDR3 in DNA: TGTGCCAGCAGCTCTAGTGGCAGTTTTTTCGACACCATATATTTT.

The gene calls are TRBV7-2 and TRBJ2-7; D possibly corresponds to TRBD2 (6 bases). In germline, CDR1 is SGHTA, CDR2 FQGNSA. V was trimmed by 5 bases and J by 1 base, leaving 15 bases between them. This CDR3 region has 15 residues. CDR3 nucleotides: TGTGCCAGCAGCCTCCCCGGGGGTAGATCCTACGAGCAGTACTTC. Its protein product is CASSLPGGRSYEQYF. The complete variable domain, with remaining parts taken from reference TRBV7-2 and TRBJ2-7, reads GAGVSQSPSNKVTEKGKDVELRCDPISGHTALYWYRQSLGQGLEFLIYFQGNSAPDKSGLPSDRFSAERTGGSVSTLTIQRTQQEDSAVYLCASSLPGGRSYEQYFGPGTRLTVT.

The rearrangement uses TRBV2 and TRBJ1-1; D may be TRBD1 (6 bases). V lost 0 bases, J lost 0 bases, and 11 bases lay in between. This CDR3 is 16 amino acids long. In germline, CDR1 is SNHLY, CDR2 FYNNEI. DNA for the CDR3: TGTGCCAGCAGTGAAGCGCAGGGGATCCTGAACACTGAAGCTTTCTTT. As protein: CASSEAQGILNTEAFF.

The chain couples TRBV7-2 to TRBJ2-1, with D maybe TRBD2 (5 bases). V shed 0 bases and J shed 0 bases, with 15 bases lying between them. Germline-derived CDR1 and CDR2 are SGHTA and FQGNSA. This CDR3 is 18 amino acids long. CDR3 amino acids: CASSLARERYSSYNEQFF. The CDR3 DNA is TGTGCCAGCAGCTTAGCGCGCGAGCGGTACTCCTCCTACAATGAGCAGTTCTTC.

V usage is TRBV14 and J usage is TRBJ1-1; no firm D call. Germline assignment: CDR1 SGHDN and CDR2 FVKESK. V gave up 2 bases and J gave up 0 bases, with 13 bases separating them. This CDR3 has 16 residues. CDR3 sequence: CASSQYSFFMNTEAFF. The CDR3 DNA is TGTGCCAGCAGCCAATACAGTTTCTTTATGAACACTGAAGCTTTCTTT.